This TCR beta chain was sequenced in a study of cytotoxic CD8 clonotypes in ibrutinib-treated CLL. Study observations and caveats: Public clonotypes were seen rarely and were contracted or stable on treatment.

The table came from immunoSEQ multiplex PCR; TCRdb's copy has only in-frame clones and leaves some out. This table holds a few hundred thousand clones, approximately 80% found once. As to this clone: Its antigen is currently unknown.

This specimen was PBMCs, taken before ibrutinib treatment. The TCR sequence derives from a human donor with chronic lymphocytic leukemia.

This CDR3 reads CASTLLAGGPVEQFF. Here the CDR3 DNA reads TGTGCCAGTACCCTACTAGCGGGAGGGCCAGTTGAGCAGTTCTTC. This rearrangement joins TRBV19 to TRBJ2-1; the match to TRBD2 covers 13 bases. J lost 9 bases, V lost 7 bases, and 9 bases had no gene match. CDR3 length: 15 amino acids. The germline CDR1 and CDR2 sequences are LNHDA and SQIVND (reference sequence).